Listed here is a single T cell receptor (beta chain). This record comes from a study of blood T cell repertoires in COVID-19. Whole-study context: Sources were T cells, B-cell-depleted T cells, or PBMCs; the material itself was cDNA or gDNA.

The method was immunoSEQ multiplex PCR; TCRdb's version includes in-frame clones alone and lacks a portion of them. The sample has 200,000 to 250,000 clones, roughly four fifths seen once. V was pared by 3 bases and J by 7 bases, with 8 bases of the junction left unmatched. The V gene's germline CDR1 is SGDLS and CDR2 YYNGEE. This CDR3 has 15 residues. V is TRBV9 and J is TRBJ1-1; 11 bases map to TRBD1. The sequenced sample consisted of PBMCs or T cells enriched from blood (not recorded which). The receptor's source is a woman between 45 and 65 years old who had been exposed to COVID-19. CDR3 region: CASSAGQGAGGEAFF. Written as DNA, the CDR3 is TGTGCCAGCAGCGCCGGACAGGGGGCAGGAGGTGAAGCTTTCTTT.